The TCR beta chain described here comes from a study of T cell responses to AZD1222 COVID-19 vaccine. Worth noting for this clone: Its antigen remains unknown.

The study's findings and limits: Donors were chiefly white British, with a greater number of females, and clonal diversity was perhaps underestimated. Spike-spanning, vaccine-associated CD4 TCRs were dominant at 160-218 and 743-854. A rise in Spike-specific TCR breadth and depth followed two AZD1222 doses.

The germline V gene has CDR1 SGDLS and CDR2 YYNGEE. Deletions cut 3 bases from V and 4 bases from J, with 16 bases between. This CDR3 has 15 residues. Data came from immunoSEQ multiplex PCR; TCRdb stores just in-frame clones and leaves some out. Here the sample spans some 97,000 clones, around nine tenths being singletons. This chain links TRBV9 with TRBJ2-5, with D tentatively TRBD1 (5 bases). The clonotype originates from an adult in good health. This specimen was peripheral blood, taken on day 0 of AZD1222 vaccination. Here the CDR3 reads CASSAYNSRGETQYF. The CDR3 coding sequence is TGTGCCAGCAGCGCCTACAACTCTAGGGGAGAGACCCAGTACTTC.